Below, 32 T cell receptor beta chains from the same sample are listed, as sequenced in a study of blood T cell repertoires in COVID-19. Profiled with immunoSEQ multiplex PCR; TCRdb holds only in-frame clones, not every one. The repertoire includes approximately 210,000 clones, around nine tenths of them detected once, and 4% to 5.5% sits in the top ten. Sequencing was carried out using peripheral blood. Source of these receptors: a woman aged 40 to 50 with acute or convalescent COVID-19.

CDR3 nucleotide sequence: TGTGCCAGCAGCTTAGAGGGCAGAGGGTGGGAGACCCAGTACTTC. Encoded protein: CASSLEGRGWETQYF. The V gene is TRBV7-6, the J gene TRBJ2-5; a weak D match, TRBD2 (5 bases). Germline values: CDR1 SGHVS, CDR2 FNYEAQ. V was clipped by 1 base and J by 5 bases, with 14 bases between them. The CDR3 is made up of 15 amino acids.

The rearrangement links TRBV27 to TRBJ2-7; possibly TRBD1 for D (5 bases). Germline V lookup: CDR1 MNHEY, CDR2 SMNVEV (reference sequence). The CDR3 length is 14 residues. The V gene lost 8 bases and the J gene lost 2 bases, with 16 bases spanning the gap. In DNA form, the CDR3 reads TGTGCCAGCCAAGACAGAAACCAACCCTACGAGCAGTACGTC. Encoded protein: CASQDRNQPYEQYV.

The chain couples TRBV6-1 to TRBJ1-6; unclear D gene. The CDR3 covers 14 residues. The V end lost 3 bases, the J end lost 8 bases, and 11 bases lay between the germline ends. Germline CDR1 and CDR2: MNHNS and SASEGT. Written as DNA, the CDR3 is TGTGCCAGCAGTGACGGATCGGGGTATTCACCCCTCCACTTT. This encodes CASSDGSGYSPLHF.

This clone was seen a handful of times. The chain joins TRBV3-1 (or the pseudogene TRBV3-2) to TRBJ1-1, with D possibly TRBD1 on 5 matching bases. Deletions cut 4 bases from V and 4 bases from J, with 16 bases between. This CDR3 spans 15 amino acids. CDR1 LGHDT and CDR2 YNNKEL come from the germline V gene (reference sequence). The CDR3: CASSPGGTRTTEAFF. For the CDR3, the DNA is TGTGCCAGCAGCCCGGGGGGGACGCGAACCACTGAAGCTTTCTTT.

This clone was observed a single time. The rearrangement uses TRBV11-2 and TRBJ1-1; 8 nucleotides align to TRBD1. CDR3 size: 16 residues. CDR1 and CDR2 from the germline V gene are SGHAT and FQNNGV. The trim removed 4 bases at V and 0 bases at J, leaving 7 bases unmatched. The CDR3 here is CASSWGTGGMNTEAFF. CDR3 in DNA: TGTGCCAGCAGCTGGGGGACAGGAGGAATGAACACTGAAGCTTTCTTT. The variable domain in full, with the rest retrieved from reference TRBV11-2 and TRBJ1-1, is EAGVAQSPRYKIIEKRQSVAFWCNPISGHATLYWYQQILGQGPKLLIQFQNNGVVDDSQLPKDRFSAERLKGVDSTLKIQPAKLEDSAVYLCASSWGTGGMNTEAFFGQGTRLTVV.

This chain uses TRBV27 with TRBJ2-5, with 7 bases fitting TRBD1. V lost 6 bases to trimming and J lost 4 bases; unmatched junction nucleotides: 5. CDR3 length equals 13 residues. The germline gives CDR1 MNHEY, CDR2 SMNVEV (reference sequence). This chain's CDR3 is CASRRQGTETQYF. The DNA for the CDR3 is TGTGCCAGCAGAAGACAGGGAACAGAGACCCAGTACTTC.

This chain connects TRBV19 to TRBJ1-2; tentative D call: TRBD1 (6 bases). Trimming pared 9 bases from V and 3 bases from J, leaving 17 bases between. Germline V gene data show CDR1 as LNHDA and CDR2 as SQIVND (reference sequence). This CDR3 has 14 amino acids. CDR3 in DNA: TGTGCCAGCTGCATAGGGGGATCTGACTATGGCTACACCTTC. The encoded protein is CASCIGGSDYGYTF.

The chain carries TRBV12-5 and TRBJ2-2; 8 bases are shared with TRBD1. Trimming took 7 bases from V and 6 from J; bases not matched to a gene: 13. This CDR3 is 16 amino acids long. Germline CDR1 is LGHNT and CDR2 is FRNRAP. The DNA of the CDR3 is TGTGCTAGTGACCAGGGGGCATCCTCCCTCGCCGGGGAGCTGTTTTTT. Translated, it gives CASDQGASSLAGELFF.

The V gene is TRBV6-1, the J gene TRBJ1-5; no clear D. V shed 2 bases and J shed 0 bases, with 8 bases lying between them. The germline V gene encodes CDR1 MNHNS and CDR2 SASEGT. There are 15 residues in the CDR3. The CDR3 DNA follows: TGTGCCAGCAGTGAAACCAGTTATAGCAATCAGCCCCAGCATTTT. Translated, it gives CASSETSYSNQPQHF.

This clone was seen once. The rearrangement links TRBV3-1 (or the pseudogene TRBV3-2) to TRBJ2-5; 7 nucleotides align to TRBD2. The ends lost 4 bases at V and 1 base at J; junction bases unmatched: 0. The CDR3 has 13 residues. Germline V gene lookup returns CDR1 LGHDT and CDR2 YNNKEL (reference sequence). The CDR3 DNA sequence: TGTGCCAGCAGCCGGGGGGGCCAAGAGACCCAGTACTTC. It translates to CASSRGGQETQYF.

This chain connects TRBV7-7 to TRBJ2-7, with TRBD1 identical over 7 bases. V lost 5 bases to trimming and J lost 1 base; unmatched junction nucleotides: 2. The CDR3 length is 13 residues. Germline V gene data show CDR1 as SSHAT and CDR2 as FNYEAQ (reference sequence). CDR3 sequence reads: CASSPGQSYEQYV. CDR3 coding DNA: TGTGCCAGCAGCCCGGGACAGTCCTACGAGCAGTACGTC.

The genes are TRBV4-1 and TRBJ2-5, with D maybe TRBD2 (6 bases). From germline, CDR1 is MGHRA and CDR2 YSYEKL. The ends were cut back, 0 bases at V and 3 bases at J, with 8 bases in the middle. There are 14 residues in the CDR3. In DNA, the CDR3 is TGCGCCAGCAGCCAAGATCCGGGGGAAGAGACCCAGTACTTC. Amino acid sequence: CASSQDPGEETQYF.

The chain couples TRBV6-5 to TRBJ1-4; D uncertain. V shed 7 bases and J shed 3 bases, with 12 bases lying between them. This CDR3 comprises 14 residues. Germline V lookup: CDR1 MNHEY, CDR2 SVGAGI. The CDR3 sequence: CASTPLNSNEKLFF. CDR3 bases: TGTGCCAGCACTCCCTTAAACTCTAATGAAAAACTGTTTTTT.

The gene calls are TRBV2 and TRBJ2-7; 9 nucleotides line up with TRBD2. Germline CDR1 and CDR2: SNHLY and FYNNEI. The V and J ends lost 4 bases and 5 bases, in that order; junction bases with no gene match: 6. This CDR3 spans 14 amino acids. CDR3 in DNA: TGTGCCAGCAGTGTACTAGCGGGTTCTGACGAGCAGTACGTC. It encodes CASSVLAGSDEQYV.

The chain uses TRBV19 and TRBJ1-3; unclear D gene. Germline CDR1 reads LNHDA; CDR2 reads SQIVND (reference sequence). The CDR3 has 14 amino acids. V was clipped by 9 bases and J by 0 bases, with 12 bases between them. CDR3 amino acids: CASRMVGSGNTIYF. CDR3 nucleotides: TGTGCCAGCAGGATGGTGGGCTCTGGAAACACCATATATTTT. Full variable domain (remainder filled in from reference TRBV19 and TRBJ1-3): DGGITQSPKYLFRKEGQNVTLSCEQNLNHDAMYWYRQDPGQGLRLIYYSQIVNDFQKGDIAEGYSVSREKKESFPLTVTSAQKNPTAFYLCASRMVGSGNTIYFGEGSWLTVV.

For the CDR3, the DNA is TGTGCCAGTAGTATCCCTGACAGGGGTACCACAGATACGCAGTATTTT. Translating gives CASSIPDRGTTDTQYF. This chain links TRBV19 with TRBJ2-3; TRBD1 aligns across 8 bases. There are 16 residues in the CDR3. The ends lost 3 bases at V and 2 bases at J; junction bases unmatched: 7. CDR1 and CDR2 (germline): LNHDA, SQIVND (reference sequence).

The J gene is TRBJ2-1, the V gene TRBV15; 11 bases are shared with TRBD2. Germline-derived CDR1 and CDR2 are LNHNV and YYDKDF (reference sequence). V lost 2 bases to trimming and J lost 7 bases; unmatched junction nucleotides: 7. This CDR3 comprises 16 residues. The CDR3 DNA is TGTGCCACCAGCAGAATAGCGGGGGGGCTGGTGAATGAGCAGTTCTTC. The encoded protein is CATSRIAGGLVNEQFF.

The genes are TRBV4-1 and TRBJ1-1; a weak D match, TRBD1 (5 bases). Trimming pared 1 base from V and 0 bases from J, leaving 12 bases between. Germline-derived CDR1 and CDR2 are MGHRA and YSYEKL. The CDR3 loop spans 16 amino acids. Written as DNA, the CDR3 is TGCGCCAGCAGCCAAGTTGGGGGAGGGATGAACACTGAAGCTTTCTTT. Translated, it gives CASSQVGGGMNTEAFF.

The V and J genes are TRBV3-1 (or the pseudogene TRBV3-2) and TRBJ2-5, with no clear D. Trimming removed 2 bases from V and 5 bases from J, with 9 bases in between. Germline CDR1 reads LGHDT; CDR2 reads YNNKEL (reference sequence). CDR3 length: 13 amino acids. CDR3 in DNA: TGTGCCAGCAGCCAACCCGGCAGGGAGACCCAGTACTTC. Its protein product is CASSQPGRETQYF.

CDR3 sequence: CASSVGRLGRGWNTEAFF. CDR3 coding DNA: TGTGCCAGCAGCGTAGGGAGGCTGGGGAGGGGGTGGAACACTGAAGCTTTCTTT. The chain employs TRBV9 and TRBJ1-1; TRBD1 is a possible D gene (6 bases). Germline values: CDR1 SGDLS, CDR2 YYNGEE. The V gene lost 0 bases and the J gene lost 1 base, with 19 bases spanning the gap. This CDR3 contains 18 residues.

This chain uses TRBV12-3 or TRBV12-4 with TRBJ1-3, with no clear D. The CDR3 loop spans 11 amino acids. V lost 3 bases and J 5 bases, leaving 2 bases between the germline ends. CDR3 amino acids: CASSFRNTIYF. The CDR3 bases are TGTGCCAGCAGTTTTAGAAACACCATATATTTT.

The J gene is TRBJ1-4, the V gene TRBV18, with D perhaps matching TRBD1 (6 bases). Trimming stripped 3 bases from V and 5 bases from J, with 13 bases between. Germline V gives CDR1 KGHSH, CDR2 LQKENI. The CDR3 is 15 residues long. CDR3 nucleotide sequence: TGTGCCAGCTCACCGCCGGGACACCCAAATGAAAAACTGTTTTTT. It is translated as CASSPPGHPNEKLFF. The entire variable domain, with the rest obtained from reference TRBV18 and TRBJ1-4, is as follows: NAGVMQNPRHLVRRRGQEARLRCSPMKGHSHVYWYRQLPEEGLKFMVYLQKENIIDESGMPKERFSAEFPKEGPSILRIQQVVRGDSAAYFCASSPPGHPNEKLFFGSGTQLSVL.

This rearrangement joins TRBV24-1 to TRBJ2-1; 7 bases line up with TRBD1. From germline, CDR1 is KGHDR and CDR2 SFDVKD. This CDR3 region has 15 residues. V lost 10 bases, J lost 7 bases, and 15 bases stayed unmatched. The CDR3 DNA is TGTGCCACGGGTTTGACAGGGACCCTATCGAATGAGCAGTTCTTC. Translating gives CATGLTGTLSNEQFF.

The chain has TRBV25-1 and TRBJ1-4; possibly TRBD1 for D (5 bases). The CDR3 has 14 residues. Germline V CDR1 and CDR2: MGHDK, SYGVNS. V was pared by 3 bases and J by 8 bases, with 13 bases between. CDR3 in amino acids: CASSDVQGAEKLFF. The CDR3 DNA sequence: TGTGCCAGCAGTGATGTCCAGGGTGCCGAAAAACTGTTTTTT.

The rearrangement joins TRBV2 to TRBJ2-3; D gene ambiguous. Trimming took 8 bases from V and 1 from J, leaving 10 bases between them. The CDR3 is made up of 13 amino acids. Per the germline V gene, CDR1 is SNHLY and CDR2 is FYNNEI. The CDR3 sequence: CASSLGRTDTQYF. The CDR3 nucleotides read TGTGCCAGCTCCCTGGGCCGCACAGATACGCAGTATTTT.

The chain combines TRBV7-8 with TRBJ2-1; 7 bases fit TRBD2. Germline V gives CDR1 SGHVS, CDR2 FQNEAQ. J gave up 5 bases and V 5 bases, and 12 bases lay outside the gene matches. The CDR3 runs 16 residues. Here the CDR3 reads CASSPLTGTTNNEQFF. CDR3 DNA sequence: TGTGCCAGCAGCCCATTAACCGGGACTACGAACAATGAGCAGTTCTTC.

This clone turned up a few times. The DNA for the CDR3 is TGTGCCAGCAGCCATCCCTCTAGGGGAGGTTACAATGAGCAGTTCTTC. Translated, it gives CASSHPSRGGYNEQFF. The genes are TRBV3-1 (or the pseudogene TRBV3-2) and TRBJ2-1; D perhaps matches TRBD2 (6 bases). The CDR3 totals 16 residues. Germline V CDR1 and CDR2: LGHDT, YNNKEL (reference sequence). V was cut by 3 bases and J by 4 bases, with 16 bases left in between.

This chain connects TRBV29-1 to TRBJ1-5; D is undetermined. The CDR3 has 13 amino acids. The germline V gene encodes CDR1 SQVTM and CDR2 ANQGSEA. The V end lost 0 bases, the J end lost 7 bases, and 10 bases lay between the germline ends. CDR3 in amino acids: CSVEEPRGQPQHF. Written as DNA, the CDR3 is TGCAGCGTTGAAGAGCCGCGGGGACAGCCCCAGCATTTT.

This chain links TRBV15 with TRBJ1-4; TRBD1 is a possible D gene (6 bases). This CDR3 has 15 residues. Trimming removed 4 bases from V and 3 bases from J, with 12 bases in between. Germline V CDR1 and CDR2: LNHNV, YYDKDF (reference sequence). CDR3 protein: CATSKGGRANEKLFF. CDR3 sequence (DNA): TGTGCCACCAGCAAGGGGGGGAGGGCTAATGAAAAACTGTTTTTT.

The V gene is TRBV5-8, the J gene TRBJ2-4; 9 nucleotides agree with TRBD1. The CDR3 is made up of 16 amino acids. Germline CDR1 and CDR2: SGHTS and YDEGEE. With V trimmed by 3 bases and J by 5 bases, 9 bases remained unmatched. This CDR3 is CASSWITGGAENIQYF. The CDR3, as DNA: TGTGCCAGCAGCTGGATAACAGGGGGCGCGGAAAACATTCAGTACTTC. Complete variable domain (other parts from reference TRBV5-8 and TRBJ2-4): EAGVTQSPTHLIKTRGQQATLRCSPISGHTSVYWYQQALGLGLQFLLWYDEGEERNRGNFPPRFSGRQFPNYSSELNVNALELEDSALYLCASSWITGGAENIQYFGAGTRLSVL.

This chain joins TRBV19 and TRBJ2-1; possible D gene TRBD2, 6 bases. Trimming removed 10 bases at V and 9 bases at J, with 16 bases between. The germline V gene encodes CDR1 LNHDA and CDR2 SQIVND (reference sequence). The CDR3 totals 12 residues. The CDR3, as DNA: TGTGCCACTAGGACCGGGGGTACTGAGCAGTTCTTC. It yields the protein CATRTGGTEQFF.

The CDR3 DNA is TGCAGCGTTCGGGGGGATCACTATGGCTACACCTTC. It specifies CSVRGDHYGYTF. The chain couples TRBV29-1 to TRBJ1-2; weak D call: TRBD1 (5 bases). Trimming cost V 5 bases and J 3 bases, with 10 bases left between them. Germline V gives CDR1 SQVTM, CDR2 ANQGSEA. This CDR3 spans 12 amino acids.